The 12 T cell receptor beta chains in this list originate from one sample, sequenced in a study of T cell changes during pregnancy in multiple sclerosis. Sequenced by immunoSEQ multiplex PCR; TCRdb stores in-frame clones only, minus some. The profile shows roughly 20,000 clones, approximately 90% of them singletons. Sequenced here: CD8+ T cells from peripheral blood mononuclear cells, sampled in the second trimester of pregnancy. The receptors stem from a female donor in good health, enrolled as a control in a pregnancy study.

The V call is TRBV7-6, the J call TRBJ1-5; no reliable D call. V gave up 5 bases and J gave up 2 bases, with 13 bases separating them. The CDR3 has 15 amino acids. Germline V gene lookup returns CDR1 SGHVS and CDR2 FNYEAQ. CDR3 residues: CASSLYEEGNQPQHF. The CDR3 region has the DNA TGTGCCAGCAGCCTATACGAGGAGGGCAATCAGCCCCAGCATTTT. Looking up the rest from reference TRBV7-6 and TRBJ1-5 gives the full variable domain: GAGVSQSPRYKVTKRGQDVALRCDPISGHVSLYWYRQALGQGPEFLTYFNYEAQQDKSGLPNDRFSAERPEGSISTLTIQRTEQRDSAMYRCASSLYEEGNQPQHFGDGTRLSIL.

V and J are TRBV19 and TRBJ1-4, with a weak D call TRBD1 (5 bases). V lost 3 bases and J lost 13, with 18 bases in between. The CDR3 is 14 residues long. Per the germline V gene, CDR1 is LNHDA and CDR2 is SQIVND (reference sequence). CDR3 nucleotides: TGTGCCAGTAGTATGGGGCAGGGCGGCGCTGTACTGTTTTTT. As protein: CASSMGQGGAVLFF.

The chain recombines TRBV2 with TRBJ2-7; perhaps TRBD1 as D (5 bases). Germline CDR1 is SNHLY and CDR2 is FYNNEI. The CDR3 covers 13 residues. V lost 3 bases and J 2 bases, leaving 8 bases between the germline ends. CDR3 residues: CASSDGHPYEQYF. In DNA, the CDR3 is TGTGCCAGCAGTGATGGACATCCCTACGAGCAGTACTTC.

This chain links TRBV7-9 with TRBJ2-3; weak D call: TRBD2 (5 bases). The germline V and J ends were trimmed by 2 bases and 2 bases, with 14 bases remaining between them. Per germline, CDR1 SEHNR and CDR2 FQNEAQ (reference sequence). The CDR3 has 16 amino acids. CDR3 nucleotides: TGTGCCAGCAGCTTACCGGACGCAGACTACACAGATACGCAGTATTTT. Amino acids: CASSLPDADYTDTQYF.

This chain connects TRBV13 to TRBJ2-5, with D maybe TRBD2 (6 bases). Between the trimmed V and J ends, which lost 4 bases and 2 bases, there was a span of 20 bases. Germline V CDR1 and CDR2: PRHDT, FYEKMQ (reference sequence). The CDR3 has 17 amino acids. The CDR3 sequence: CASSSRSGGMVQETQYF. The CDR3 region has the DNA TGTGCCAGCAGCTCACGGAGTGGCGGGATGGTTCAAGAGACCCAGTACTTC.

The V call is TRBV10-3, the J call TRBJ1-4, with D hard to call. Trimming took off 6 bases at V and 0 bases at J, with 11 bases between the two ends. Per the germline V gene, CDR1 is ENHRY and CDR2 is SYGVKD. There are 15 residues in the CDR3. The CDR3 region has the DNA TGTGCCATCAGCGAGACAAATGCAACTAATGAAAAACTGTTTTTT. This gives the protein CAISETNATNEKLFF.

V usage is TRBV19 and J usage is TRBJ1-5, with D perhaps matching TRBD1 (6 bases). Germline CDR1 and CDR2: LNHDA and SQIVND (reference sequence). This CDR3 is 18 amino acids long. With 3 bases removed from V and 1 base from J, the gap between germline ends came to 19 bases. The CDR3, as DNA: TGTGCCAGTAGTATTTGGTTGGGACACCACCTGAGCAATCAGCCCCAGCATTTT. Its protein product is CASSIWLGHHLSNQPQHF.

The chain carries TRBV5-4 and TRBJ1-2, with 10 bases lining up with TRBD1. J was trimmed by 6 bases and V by 7 bases; bases with no gene match: 12. The CDR3 loop spans 15 amino acids. CDR1 and CDR2 from the germline V gene are SGHNT and YYREEE (reference sequence). The CDR3 is CASRPPTGGADGYTF. CDR3 bases: TGTGCCAGCCGTCCCCCGACAGGGGGCGCGGATGGCTACACCTTC. Based on the CDR3 plus reference TRBV5-4 and TRBJ1-2, the full variable domain is ETGVTQSPTHLIKTRGQQVTLRCSSQSGHNTVSWYQQALGQGPQFIFQYYREEENGRGNFPPRFSGLQFPNYSSELNVNALELDDSALYLCASRPPTGGADGYTFGSGTRLTVV.

This clone has just one count. The rearrangement links TRBV5-6 to TRBJ2-5, with 9 bases that match TRBD2. With V trimmed by 4 bases and J by 5 bases, 9 bases remained unmatched. The germline V gene encodes CDR1 SGHDT and CDR2 YYEEEE. The CDR3 runs to 15 residues. CDR3 DNA: TGTGCCAGCAGCCTGGGCGGGGGGGCCTCCGAGACCCAGTACTTC. This translates into CASSLGGGASETQYF.

This clone has just one count. The chain is built from TRBV2 and TRBJ2-1, with 7 nucleotides matching TRBD2. The CDR3 is 16 amino acids. Germline CDR1 SNHLY, CDR2 FYNNEI. The V and J ends lost 2 bases and 3 bases, in that order; junction bases with no gene match: 7. The CDR3 is CASSEWVREYYNEQFF. In DNA form, the CDR3 reads TGTGCCAGCAGTGAATGGGTGCGGGAGTACTACAATGAGCAGTTCTTC.

In its sample, this clone is medium-sized. The rearrangement uses TRBV30 and TRBJ1-1; TRBD1 matches at 7 bases. The CDR3 is 15 residues long. In germline, CDR1 is GTSNPN, CDR2 SVGIG (reference sequence). The J segment lost 4 bases and the V segment lost 5 bases, leaving 13 bases of the junction unmatched. The CDR3 here is CAWDEQGKVATEAFF. CDR3 nucleotides: TGTGCCTGGGATGAACAGGGGAAGGTTGCCACTGAAGCTTTCTTT.

Worth noting for this clone: At one boundary the junction diverges from the germline segment, which might be a read error. V and J are TRBV13 and TRBJ1-2; 9 bases are a match to TRBD1. The CDR3 is 17 residues long. Germline V lookup: CDR1 PRHDT, CDR2 FYEKMQ (reference sequence). Here the CDR3 DNA reads TGTGCCAGCAGCTCAACCGTCCGGGACAGGGCCTTCTATGGCTACTCCTTC. Its protein product is CASSSTVRDRAFYGYSF. Combining the CDR3 with reference TRBV13 and TRBJ1-2 gives the whole variable domain AAGVIQSPRHLIKEKRETATLKCYPIPRHDTVYWYQQGPGQDPQFLISFYEKMQSDKGSIPDRFSAQQFSDYHSELNMSSLELGDSALYFCASSSTVRDRAFYGYSFGSGTRLTVV.